What follows is one TCR beta chain and its context. This may be a read error: a much more frequent sequence differs by one nucleotide. CDR3 length: 17 amino acids. Germline CDR1 reads LGHDT; CDR2 reads YNNKEL (reference sequence). The data stem from a study of kidney transplant recipient with SARS-CoV-2 infection. TCRdb recomputed calls from the reads with MiXCR, one row per CDR3 protein. The sample records 200,000 to 300,000 distinct CDR3 sequences, around 30% being singletons. Here the sequenced sample was a blood sample, taken at baseline and on roughly day 110 from a kidney transplant recipient. The chain is built from TRBV3-1 and TRBJ2-5; D is unresolved. This receptor was taken from a young adult male patient who had COVID-19 and was a kidney transplant recipient. T cells may partly derive from the graft donor. CDR3 amino acids: CAGSKVNPISFSETQYF. The DNA for the CDR3 is TGTGCCGGCAGCAAAGTGAATCCCATTTCTTTCTCTGAGACCCAGTACTTC.